Listed below are T cell receptor beta chains from one sample, sequenced in a study of blood T cells in healthy people across ages. TCRdb reprocessed the 5' RACE reads with MiXCR, giving one entry per CDR3 protein. The sample comprises 1.5 million to 2 million distinct CDR3 sequences, 28% of which are singletons, and 6.5% to 8.5% rests with the top ten. The sample was blood. Receptor source: a woman aged 25 to 39 in good health. CDR3s include the opening cysteine and the closing phenylalanine or tryptophan. A D gene is named only where the DNA matches it firmly. Expanded clones are given a class, and other clones once, few, many or no size at all.

few,.,TRBV7-2,TRBJ1-4,CASSRQVLNEKLFF,TGTGCCAGCAGCAGACAGGTTCTTAATGAAAAACTGTTTTTT
few,.,TRBV7-2,TRBJ2-1,CASSLVVRNEQFF,TGTGCCAGCAGCTTAGTCGTTAGGAATGAGCAGTTCTTC
few,.,TRBV10-3,TRBJ1-1,CAISGAGDTEAFF,TGTGCCATCAGTGGCGCAGGGGACACTGAAGCTTTCTTT
.,.,TRBV6-5,TRBJ2-2,CASSYWDGRELFF,TGTGCCAGCAGTTACTGGGACGGTCGGGAGCTGTTTTTT
few,TRBD2,TRBV5-1,TRBJ2-5,CASSLGPSGGAVVTQYF,TGCGCCAGCAGCCTTGGGCCTAGCGGGGGGGCCGTTGTGACCCAGTACTTC
.,.,TRBV2,TRBJ2-1,CASPRGQGNEQFF,TGTGCCAGCCCCCGGGGGCAGGGCAATGAGCAGTTCTTC
.,.,TRBV6-5,TRBJ2-7,CASSFSPGLSSYNEQYF,TGTGCCAGCAGTTTTTCCCCGGGACTCAGCTCCTACAATGAGCAGTACTTC
.,.,TRBV28,TRBJ2-3,CACGPIPDMTDTQYF,TGTGCCTGCGGCCCGATACCCGACATGACAGATACGCAGTATTTT
few,.,TRBV20-1,TRBJ2-5,CSPKGGGGETQYF,TGCAGCCCTAAGGGAGGCGGAGGGGAGACCCAGTACTTC
many,.,TRBV7-6,TRBJ1-4,CASSPSGHREKLFF,TGTGCCAGCAGCCCCTCGGGGCACAGGGAAAAACTGTTTTTT
.,TRBD1,TRBV20-1,TRBJ1-1,CSAHRGVNTEAFF,TGCAGTGCCCACAGGGGGGTGAACACTGAAGCTTTCTTT
.,.,TRBV29-1,TRBJ2-3,CSVEPVRTDTQYF,TGCAGCGTTGAGCCGGTCAGAACAGATACGCAGTATTTT
many,TRBD1,TRBV27,TRBJ2-7,CASSVRQGEGVYEQYF,TGTGCCAGCAGTGTGCGACAGGGGGAGGGGGTTTACGAGCAGTACTTC
.,.,TRBV5-6,TRBJ2-7,CASSQGHMSSYEQYF,TGTGCCAGCAGCCAAGGGCACATGTCTTCCTACGAGCAGTACTTC
few,.,TRBV29-1,TRBJ2-1,CSVEGRPPYNEQFF,TGCAGCGTTGAAGGTCGCCCCCCTTACAATGAGCAGTTCTTC
many,.,TRBV4-3,TRBJ2-5,CASSQDWEYQETQYF,TGCGCCAGCAGCCAAGATTGGGAGTACCAAGAGACCCAGTACTTC
.,TRBD1,TRBV5-1,TRBJ2-5,CASSLEWTGAGGTQYF,TGCGCCAGCAGCTTGGAATGGACAGGGGCTGGGGGGACCCAGTACTTC
.,.,TRBV20-1,TRBJ2-7,CSASGGPSYNEQYF,TGCAGTGCTAGTGGGGGCCCATCCTACAATGAGCAGTACTTC
few,TRBD2,TRBV6-5,TRBJ2-1,CASSYSFSGGSEQFF,TGTGCCAGCAGTTACTCGTTTAGCGGGGGAAGCGAGCAGTTCTTC
.,TRBD1,TRBV7-9,TRBJ2-7,CASSLRSWDSREQYF,TGTGCCAGCAGCTTAAGATCGTGGGACAGTCGAGAGCAGTACTTC
few,TRBD2,TRBV4-1,TRBJ2-1,CASSQGLAFYNEQFF,TGCGCCAGCAGCCAGGGACTAGCGTTCTACAATGAGCAGTTCTTC
.,.,TRBV12-3/TRBV12-4,TRBJ1-4,CASSLVRGGKLFF,TGTGCCAGCAGTTTAGTCAGGGGAGGTAAACTGTTTTTT
.,.,TRBV10-3,TRBJ2-7,CAISEPSWGVPSYEQYF,TGTGCCATCAGTGAGCCCTCCTGGGGGGTACCTTCCTACGAGCAGTACTTC
.,.,TRBV20-1,TRBJ2-5,CSARDGGGVQETQYF,TGCAGTGCTAGAGATGGGGGCGGGGTCCAAGAGACCCAGTACTTC
once,.,TRBV20-1,TRBJ1-1,CSARFVVGVHTEAFF,TGCAGTGCTAGGTTCGTCGTGGGGGTGCACACTGAAGCTTTCTTT
.,.,TRBV20-1,TRBJ1-2,CSDDGYTF,TGCAGTGACGATGGCTACACCTTC
.,.,TRBV11-2,TRBJ1-1,CASSIGGNSRNTEAFF,TGTGCCAGCAGTATCGGGGGGAACTCCCGAAACACTGAAGCTTTCTTT
.,.,TRBV24-1,TRBJ2-5,CATSRAEETQYF,TGTGCCACCAGCAGGGCTGAAGAGACCCAGTACTTC
many,.,TRBV4-3,TRBJ2-7,CASSQDRGAGVSSYEQYF,TGCGCCAGCAGCCAAGATCGCGGAGCAGGGGTGTCCTCCTACGAGCAGTACTTC
.,.,TRBV7-2,TRBJ2-1,CASSSLLNEQFF,TGTGCCAGCAGCTCTCTCTTAAATGAGCAGTTCTTC
.,.,TRBV18,TRBJ1-1,CASSRRTTGNTEAFF,TGTGCCAGCTCAAGACGAACAACAGGGAACACTGAAGCTTTCTTT
many,.,TRBV20-1,TRBJ2-5,CSARMVKLQFPETQYF,TGCAGTGCTAGAATGGTCAAACTACAATTCCCGGAGACCCAGTACTTC
.,.,TRBV7-2,TRBJ2-4,CASSLTRELYYNEQYF,TGTGCCAGCAGCTTAACCAGGGAGTTATATTACAATGAGCAGTACTTC
many,.,TRBV25-1,TRBJ2-3,CASDSTDTQYF,TGTGCCAGCGACAGCACAGATACGCAGTATTTT
few,.,TRBV15,TRBJ1-1,CATSRWEGGNTEAFF,TGTGCCACCAGCAGATGGGAGGGAGGGAACACTGAAGCTTTCTTT